The 7 T cell receptor beta chains listed next were all sequenced from one sample in a study of early T cells in non-severe SARS-CoV-2 infection. TCRdb fed the 5' RACE reads into MiXCR, producing one record per CDR3 protein. This sample has 65,000 to 85,000 distinct CDR3 sequences, with over 10% found just once. Sequenced sample: whole blood. The origin of the receptors is an adult who was a healthcare worker with PCR-confirmed SARS-CoV-2 infection or an uninfected control (not recorded which).

The table lists this clonotype with a few counts. V is TRBV5-1 and J is TRBJ2-7, with D perhaps given as TRBD1 or TRBD2 (5 bases each). The CDR3 covers 14 residues. From germline, CDR1 is SGHRS and CDR2 YFSETQ. The V and J ends lost 0 bases and 6 bases respectively, with 13 bases between them. In DNA, the CDR3 is TGCGCCAGCAGCTTGGGTCGGGGCACTGGCGAGCAGTACTTC. It translates to CASSLGRGTGEQYF.

This clonotype has more than one count but fewer than ten. J is TRBJ2-1 and V is TRBV6-1, with 14 bases lining up with TRBD2. J was trimmed by 9 bases and V by 6 bases; bases with no gene match: 4. The CDR3 length is 14 residues. CDR1 is MNHNS and CDR2 is SASEGT in the germline V gene. CDR3 sequence: CASRGGLAGVEQFF. Written as DNA, the CDR3 is TGTGCCAGCAGGGGGGGACTAGCGGGAGTTGAGCAGTTCTTC.

This clonotype was seen at least ten times. This rearrangement joins TRBV5-1 to TRBJ2-3; D is perhaps TRBD1 (6 bases). Germline V gives CDR1 SGHRS, CDR2 YFSETQ. V was trimmed by 4 bases and J by 1 base, leaving 7 bases between them. The CDR3 totals 13 residues. CDR3 region: CASSRQGTDTQYF. CDR3 nucleotide sequence: TGCGCCAGCAGCCGACAGGGCACAGATACGCAGTATTTT.

This clonotype was recorded a few times. CDR3 protein: CSVATRGTDTQYF. The CDR3 DNA reads TGCAGCGTTGCAACGCGCGGCACAGATACGCAGTATTTT. This sequence joins TRBV29-1 and TRBJ2-3; D is ambiguous. The CDR3 runs 13 residues. Germline CDR1 reads SQVTM; CDR2 reads ANQGSEA. The V end was cut by 4 bases, the J end by 1 base, with 9 bases between.

The rearrangement uses TRBV5-1 and TRBJ2-7; 7 nucleotides agree with TRBD2. This CDR3 contains 13 residues. Unmatched junction bases numbered 3, after V lost 4 bases and J lost 2 bases. CDR1 SGHRS and CDR2 YFSETQ come from the germline V gene. DNA of the CDR3: TGCGCCAGCAGCCCGGCGGGGGCCTACGAGCAGTACTTC. Translated, it gives CASSPAGAYEQYF. Variable domain in full (rest from reference TRBV5-1 and TRBJ2-7): KAGVTQTPRYLIKTRGQQVTLSCSPISGHRSVSWYQQTPGQGLQFLFEYFSETQRNKGNFPGRFSGRQFSNSRSEMNVSTLELGDSALYLCASSPAGAYEQYFGPGTRLTVT.

This clonotype was picked up many times. The CDR3 reads CASSQGSLAGGYEQYF. In nucleotides, the CDR3 is TGTGCCAGCAGCCAAGGATCTCTAGCGGGAGGGTACGAGCAGTACTTC. The genes are TRBV3-1 and TRBJ2-7; 12 bases are shared with TRBD2. Germline V gene data show CDR1 as LGHDT and CDR2 as YNNKEL (reference sequence). V was clipped by 1 base and J by 4 bases; unmatched bases: 5. This CDR3 contains 16 residues.

This clonotype was seen a few times. The gene calls are TRBV18 and TRBJ1-5, with 8 bases that match TRBD1. Germline V CDR1 and CDR2: KGHSH, LQKENI. The CDR3 has 15 residues. V was clipped by 1 base and J by 3 bases; unmatched bases: 2. The CDR3 DNA reads as TGTGCCAGCTCACCACTGACAGGGGACAATCAGCCCCAGCATTTT. Its translation is CASSPLTGDNQPQHF.